Sequencing of this T cell receptor (beta chain) was carried out in a study of blood T cell repertoires in COVID-19. Study context: Donors in the United States, Italy and Spain gave samples during acute or convalescent COVID-19. In each case, the material was cDNA or gDNA derived from T cells, B-cell-depleted T cells, or PBMCs.

This clone was counted a single time. The CDR3 loop spans 16 amino acids. Trimming at V came to 2 bases and at J to 6 bases, leaving 4 bases not matched to a gene. CDR1 and CDR2 from the germline V gene are ENHRY and SYGVKD. Only in-frame clones appear in the TCRdb table, and some are missing; sequencing was by immunoSEQ multiplex PCR. The table includes about 39,000 clones, about 86% detected once. Material for sequencing was peripheral blood. The sequence was collected from a man aged 40-49 years with active COVID-19. The chain joins TRBV10-3 to TRBJ2-3; 14 bases are a match to TRBD2. The CDR3 DNA sequence: TGTGCCATCAGTGAGGGGACTAGCGGGAGTGGTGATACGCAGTATTTT. Protein product: CAISEGTSGSGDTQYF.